Sequencing of this TCR beta chain was carried out in a study of identical twins. Study-wide points: Fewer insertions marked abundant cord blood beta clonotypes; young adult naive trended weakly, memory not at all.

Template switching created a universal primer site, and the cDNA included unique molecular identifiers. TCRdb redid the calling of the 5' RACE reads with MiXCR, one entry per CDR3 protein. Of approximately 700,000 distinct CDR3 sequences in the sample, 18% were seen once. Comment on this clonotype: Its antigen remains unidentified.

These data were also reused for a study on T cells expressing NK-cell markers. According to that study: Among the eight sequenced donors, seven tested HCMV-seropositive and one tested seronegative. Clones of NKG2C+ T cells that had expanded were of unclear HCMV specificity.

Sequencing was done on a sample of PBMCs. This TCR derives from a woman aged 18-29 years in good health.

In DNA, the CDR3 is TGTGCCAGCTCACCAGGGACAGGGGGCACTCAGTTCTTC. This encodes CASSPGTGGTQFF. This chain links TRBV18 with TRBJ2-1; TRBD1 aligns across 12 bases. The CDR3 has 13 residues. Trimming took 2 bases from V and 13 from J; bases not matched to a gene: 3. Looked up from germline, CDR1 is KGHSH and CDR2 is LQKENI.